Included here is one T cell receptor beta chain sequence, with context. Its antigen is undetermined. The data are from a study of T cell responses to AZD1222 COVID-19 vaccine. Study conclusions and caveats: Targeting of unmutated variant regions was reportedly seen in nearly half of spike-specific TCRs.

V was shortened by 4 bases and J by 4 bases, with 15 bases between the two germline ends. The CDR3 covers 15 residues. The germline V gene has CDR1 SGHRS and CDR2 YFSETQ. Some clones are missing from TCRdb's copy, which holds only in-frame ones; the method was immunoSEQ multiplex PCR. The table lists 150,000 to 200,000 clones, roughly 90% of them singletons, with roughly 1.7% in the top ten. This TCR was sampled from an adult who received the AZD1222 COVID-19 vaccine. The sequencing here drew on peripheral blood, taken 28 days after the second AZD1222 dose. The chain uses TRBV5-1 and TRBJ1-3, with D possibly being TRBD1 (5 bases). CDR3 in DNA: TGCGCCAGCAGCGCGTGGGGGGACGGGGGAAACACCATATATTTT. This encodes CASSAWGDGGNTIYF.